This is a list of T cell receptor beta chains from one sample in a study of cytomegalovirus exposure and HLA in healthy donors. Profiled with immunoSEQ multiplex PCR; TCRdb holds only in-frame clones, not every one. The table records approximately 150,000 clones, approximately 76% of them present only once. Material: PBMCs. The receptors here all came from a man in his sixties in good health and CMV-seronegative. Both conserved end residues are part of each CDR3. A D gene is named only where the DNA matches it firmly. Only part of the rows carry a size: once, few, many, or a class if the clone is expanded.

V gene: TRBV5-3; J gene: TRBJ2-5; clone size: once; D gene: TRBD1; CDR3 DNA: TGTGCCAGAAGCTCCGCCACAGGGGGCACGGAGACCCAGTACTTC; CDR3 protein: CARSSATGGTETQYF
V gene: TRBV30; J gene: TRBJ1-1; clone size: .; D gene: .; CDR3 DNA: TGTGCCTGGACAGGCGACATGAACACTGAAGCTTTCTTT; CDR3 protein: CAWTGDMNTEAFF
V gene: TRBV5-1; J gene: TRBJ1-2; clone size: .; D gene: TRBD1; CDR3 DNA: TGCGCCAGCAGCTTGGAATCCGCAGGGGGTGGCTACACCTTC; CDR3 protein: CASSLESAGGGYTF
V gene: TRBV15; J gene: TRBJ2-3; clone size: .; D gene: TRBD2; CDR3 DNA: TGTGCCACCAGCAGGGAAGCTAGCGGGGGTTACACAGATACGCAGTATTTT; CDR3 protein: CATSREASGGYTDTQYF
V gene: TRBV11-2; J gene: TRBJ2-5; clone size: few; D gene: TRBD2; CDR3 DNA: TGTGCCAGCAGCTCGGGGGGGGTCCGGCAAGAGACCCAGTACTTC; CDR3 protein: CASSSGGVRQETQYF
V gene: TRBV9; J gene: TRBJ2-7; clone size: .; D gene: TRBD2; CDR3 DNA: TGTGCCAGCACCCCCGGGACTAGCGGTACCTACGAGCAGTACTTC; CDR3 protein: CASTPGTSGTYEQYF
V gene: TRBV6-1; J gene: TRBJ1-2; clone size: .; D gene: TRBD1; CDR3 DNA: TGTGCCAGCAGCCAGAGTCCGGGACAGGGCTATGGCTACACCTTC; CDR3 protein: CASSQSPGQGYGYTF
V gene: TRBV11-2; J gene: TRBJ1-5; clone size: .; D gene: .; CDR3 DNA: TGTGCCAGCAGAAGGGGTATCAATCAGCCCCAGCATTTT; CDR3 protein: CASRRGINQPQHF
V gene: TRBV19; J gene: TRBJ1-5; clone size: .; D gene: TRBD1; CDR3 DNA: TGTGCCAGTCGAGTGGCAGGGGGTTTGGATCAGCCCCAGCATTTT; CDR3 protein: CASRVAGGLDQPQHF
V gene: TRBV5-1; J gene: TRBJ1-1; clone size: .; D gene: TRBD1; CDR3 DNA: TGCGCCAGCAGCCCCCAGGGGGAGAACACTGAAGCTTTCTTT; CDR3 protein: CASSPQGENTEAFF
V gene: TRBV27; J gene: TRBJ2-5; clone size: once; D gene: .; CDR3 DNA: TGTGCCAGCAGTTTACTAGCCCGTAGAGAGACCCAGTACTTC; CDR3 protein: CASSLLARRETQYF
V gene: TRBV5-1; J gene: TRBJ2-7; clone size: .; D gene: TRBD2; CDR3 DNA: TGCGCCAGCAGCTTGAGTGGCGGGAGTCGCTCCGAGCAGTACTTC; CDR3 protein: CASSLSGGSRSEQYF
V gene: TRBV5-6; J gene: TRBJ2-5; clone size: few; D gene: TRBD1; CDR3 DNA: TGTGCCAGCTTGAGGACAGGGGGAGAGACCCAGTACTTC; CDR3 protein: CASLRTGGETQYF
V gene: TRBV5-1; J gene: TRBJ2-3; clone size: .; D gene: .; CDR3 DNA: TGCGCCAGCCGCCGGGAGGATACGCAGTATTTT; CDR3 protein: CASRREDTQYF
V gene: TRBV5-1; J gene: TRBJ1-1; clone size: .; D gene: TRBD1; CDR3 DNA: TGCGCCAGCACCGACAACAGGGGGGGCACTGAAGCTTTCTTT; CDR3 protein: CASTDNRGGTEAFF